Listed below are T cell receptor beta chains from one sample, sequenced in a study of human T cells and chemical hapten exposure. One entry per CDR3 protein results from TCRdb running MiXCR on the RACE reads. The table includes about 300,000 distinct CDR3 sequences, 4.5% to 5.5% detected once. Source: whole blood, taken in connection with sensitization to the hapten diphenylcyclopropenone (DPC). All receptors come from a woman in her late teens or twenties with alopecia areata. Some clones in this sample may be carry-over from other donors' samples. Both conserved end residues are part of each CDR3. Each record gives: V gene, D gene, J gene, CDR3 length, clone size, CDR3 protein, CDR3 DNA. A D gene is named only where the DNA matches it firmly. Clone sizes are given selectively: once, few, many, or a class where the clone is expanded.

TRBV9	.	TRBJ2-6	18	few	CASSFNLFRWEGANVLTF	TGTGCCAGCAGCTTTAATCTGTTTCGGTGGGAGGGGGCCAACGTCCTGACTTTC
TRBV7-2	.	TRBJ1-3	18	few	CASSKWGLLPPLEGTIYF	TGTGCCAGCAGCAAATGGGGCCTACTCCCTCCCCTGGAAGGCACCATATATTTT
TRBV7-2	TRBD2	TRBJ2-1	16	many	CASSSPGLAGYNEQFF	TGTGCCAGCAGCTCACCGGGACTAGCGGGGTACAATGAGCAGTTCTTC
TRBV18	.	TRBJ2-3	17	few	CASSPPTVLRLGDTQYF	TGTGCCAGCTCACCACCGACGGTTCTTCGTTTAGGAGATACGCAGTATTTT
TRBV4-2	.	TRBJ1-5	14	.	CASSQEPGGQPQHF	TGTGCCAGCAGCCAAGAACCCGGAGGACAGCCCCAGCATTTT
TRBV20-1	.	TRBJ2-3	12	.	CSASRTADTQYF	TGCAGTGCTAGTAGGACGGCAGATACGCAGTATTTT
TRBV20-1	.	TRBJ2-2	13	many	CSATEVRTGELFF	TGCAGTGCTACTGAGGTGCGGACCGGGGAGCTGTTTTTT
TRBV19	.	TRBJ2-6	16	.	CASSIRGLSGANVLTF	TGTGCCAGTAGTATCCGCGGACTCTCTGGGGCCAACGTCCTGACTTTC
TRBV20-1	.	TRBJ2-7	12	.	CSLLQGIDEQYF	TGCAGCCTACTACAAGGGATCGACGAGCAGTACTTC
TRBV6-2/TRBV6-3	TRBD1	TRBJ1-4	15	few	CASSSGQGGYEKLFF	TGTGCCAGCAGTTCCGGACAGGGAGGCTACGAAAAACTGTTTTTT
TRBV12-3/TRBV12-4	TRBD2	TRBJ2-1	15	.	CASSLNAGGPRGQFF	TGTGCCAGCAGTTTGAATGCGGGGGGCCCACGAGGGCAGTTCTTC
TRBV29-1	.	TRBJ1-2	12	many	CSVRRDRYGYTF	TGCAGCGTTCGCAGGGACCGTTACGGCTACACCTTC
TRBV6-5	.	TRBJ1-6	17	many	CASSYSSLPSGNSPLHF	TGTGCCAGCAGTTACTCTTCACTCCCGTCAGGGAATTCACCCCTCCACTTT
TRBV4-2	.	TRBJ1-5	15	.	CASSQEGGEGQPQHF	TGTGCCAGCAGCCAAGAAGGCGGAGAGGGCCAGCCCCAGCATTTT
TRBV3-1	.	TRBJ1-6	13	many	CASGSSYNSPLHF	TGTGCCAGCGGGAGCTCCTATAATTCACCCCTCCACTTT
TRBV20-1	.	TRBJ2-2	12	.	CSVAHSSGELFF	TGCAGTGTTGCACATTCCTCCGGGGAGCTGTTTTTT
TRBV28	.	TRBJ2-5	15	many	CASRDRASEQETQYF	TGTGCCAGCAGGGATAGAGCTAGCGAACAAGAGACCCAGTACTTC
TRBV7-2	TRBD1	TRBJ1-1	15	few	CASSFRQGLNTEAFF	TGTGCCAGCAGCTTTCGACAGGGGTTGAACACTGAAGCTTTCTTT
TRBV7-9	.	TRBJ1-1	14	many	CASSLAEGGTEAFF	TGTGCCAGCAGCTTAGCGGAGGGGGGGACTGAAGCTTTCTTT
TRBV6-2/TRBV6-3	.	TRBJ1-5	15	many	CASTPEQGLNQPQHF	TGTGCCAGCACACCCGAACAGGGACTCAATCAGCCCCAGCATTTT
TRBV10-3	TRBD2	TRBJ2-5	17	.	CAISGVAGGPSQETQYF	TGTGCCATCAGTGGGGTAGCGGGGGGGCCTAGTCAAGAGACCCAGTACTTC
TRBV20-1	.	TRBJ1-4	17	many	CSARDLLGASTNEKLFF	TGCAGTGCTAGAGATTTGTTGGGGGCCTCAACTAATGAAAAACTGTTTTTT
TRBV6-2/TRBV6-3	.	TRBJ1-5	15	few	CASSYDGNSNQPQHF	TGTGCCAGCAGTTACGATGGGAATAGCAATCAGCCCCAGCATTTT
TRBV7-9	TRBD1	TRBJ2-7	12	.	CASGDRIYEQYF	TGTGCCAGCGGGGACAGAATCTACGAGCAGTACTTC
TRBV29-1	.	TRBJ1-2	19	.	CSVEDPSRPLPIPLYGYTF	TGCAGCGTTGAAGATCCCTCTCGTCCCCTTCCAATCCCCCTCTATGGCTACACCTTC
TRBV20-1	TRBD1	TRBJ2-2	16	many	CSARKTGTGATGELFF	TGCAGTGCTAGAAAGACCGGGACAGGGGCCACCGGGGAGCTGTTTTTT
TRBV7-9	.	TRBJ2-3	15	few	CASSPRQGDTDTQYF	TGTGCCAGCAGCCCCCGCCAAGGGGACACAGATACGCAGTATTTT